This T cell receptor beta chain was captured in a study of T cell repertoires in cytomegalovirus infection (dated by TCRdb to the late 2010s). With respect to the entire study: Donor HLA type was relevant to the analysis, because carriage of CMV infection together with the matching HLA type was indicated by public TCR beta signatures. General conclusions and limits of the study: The ex vivo response was dominated by HLA-C-restricted CMV-specific TCR beta clonotypes, and the single most frequent clonotype in two of eight donors was supplied by these HLA-C-restricted clonotypes. In both this cohort and an independent roughly 400-donor cohort, the cumulative frequency of public TCR beta family members distinguished carriers of CMV infection plus the relevant HLA type.

Trimming takes 3 bases from V and 6 bases from J, and the germline ends sit 9 bases apart. The CDR3 sequence holds 13 residues, the cysteine and phenylalanine included. Only the CDR3 DNA is retained, 39 bases long and in frame from the first base. The germline V gene supplies CDR1 MNHEY and CDR2 SVGEGT. Instrument on record: Illumina HiSeq 1500. TCRdb cleaned the public reads at Q25 with fastp, built clones with MiXCR and kept in-frame beta chains. Identical CDR3 proteins give one entry, which carries the most common genes and DNA. This sample gives fewer than 350,000 distinct CDR3 sequences in total; around a sixth of them show up just once. The top ten hold 12% of the sample. This clonotype has just a few counts. What this receptor recognizes is not known. Base qualities are not provided; no much larger clone lies one nucleotide away.

The V and J genes are TRBV6-2 or TRBV6-3 and TRBJ1-5; no D gene call is confident. The TCR was taken from a human donor in good health (CMV status not recorded). Some clones in this sample may be carry-over from other donors' samples. Sequences were obtained from PBMCs. The DNA sequence is TGTGCCAGCAGTTATCTTCGCGGTCAGCCCCAGCATTTT. Its amino acids are CASSYLRGQPQHF.